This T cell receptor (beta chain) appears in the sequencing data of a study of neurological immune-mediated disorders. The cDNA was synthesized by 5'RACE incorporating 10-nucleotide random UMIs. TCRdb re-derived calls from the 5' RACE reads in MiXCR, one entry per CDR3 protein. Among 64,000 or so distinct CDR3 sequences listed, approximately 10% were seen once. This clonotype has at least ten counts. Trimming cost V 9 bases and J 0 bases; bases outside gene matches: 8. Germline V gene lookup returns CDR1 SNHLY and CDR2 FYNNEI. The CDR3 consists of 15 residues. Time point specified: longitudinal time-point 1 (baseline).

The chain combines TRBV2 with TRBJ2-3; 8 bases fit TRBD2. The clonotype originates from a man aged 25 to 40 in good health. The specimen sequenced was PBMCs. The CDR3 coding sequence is TGTGCCAGAACTACTAGCGGAGGGAGCACAGATACGCAGTATTTT. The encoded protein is CARTTSGGSTDTQYF. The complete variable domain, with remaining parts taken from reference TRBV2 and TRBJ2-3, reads EPEVTQTPSHQVTQMGQEVILRCVPISNHLYFYWYRQILGQKVEFLVSFYNNEISEKSEIFDDQFSVERPDGSNFTLKIRSTKLEDSAMYFCARTTSGGSTDTQYFGPGTRLTVL.